The next 19 T cell receptor beta chains were all read from a single sample in a study of shared clonotypes between healthy human individuals. CD45RO negativity and positive selection for CCR7 defined naive CD8 cells, a population that excluded terminally differentiated effector memory CD45RA+ cells. Produced via immunoSEQ multiplex PCR; TCRdb's table is partial and in-frame only. The table lists more than 2 million clones, roughly 95% of them singletons. The material sequenced was naive CD8+ T cells from PBMCs. The receptor source for this set is a man younger than 35 in good health. Some clones in this sample may be carry-over from other donors' samples.

The chain combines TRBV10-2 with TRBJ2-7; perhaps TRBD1 as D (6 bases). Germline V lookup: CDR1 WSHSY, CDR2 SAAADI. The CDR3 is 13 residues long. Trimming took off 8 bases at V and 0 bases at J, with 11 bases between the two ends. CDR3 bases: TGCGCCAGCCGCGACAGGAGCTCCTACGAGCAGTACTTC. Translating it yields CASRDRSSYEQYF.

This clone was picked up a small number of times. The chain joins TRBV28 to TRBJ1-1, with a weak D call TRBD1 (5 bases). Trimming took 5 bases from V and 11 from J, leaving 15 bases between them. In germline, CDR1 is MDHEN, CDR2 SYDVKM. The CDR3 consists of 12 residues. The CDR3 bases are TGTGCCAGCAGTCGTTCCTGGGGCGGGGCTTTCTTT. Translation: CASSRSWGGAFF. The full variable domain, rest sourced from reference TRBV28 and TRBJ1-1, is DVKVTQSSRYLVKRTGEKVFLECVQDMDHENMFWYRQDPGLGLRLIYFSYDVKMKEKGDIPEGYSVSREKKERFSLILESASTNQTSMYLCASSRSWGGAFFGQGTRLTVV.

The rearrangement uses TRBV5-1 and TRBJ2-5, with 12 positions matching TRBD1. The CDR3 has 16 residues. The germline V gene encodes CDR1 SGHRS and CDR2 YFSETQ. The V and J ends lost 3 bases and 6 bases, in that order; junction bases with no gene match: 9. CDR3 in DNA: TGCGCCAGCAGCTCGTGGCCCCGGGACAGGGGGCAGACCCAGTACTTC. Protein product: CASSSWPRDRGQTQYF.

The gene calls are TRBV6-5 and TRBJ2-2; D is possibly TRBD2 (6 bases). Germline V CDR1 and CDR2: MNHEY, SVGAGI. CDR3 length equals 15 residues. V dropped 1 base and J dropped 4 bases, with 10 bases sitting between them. The CDR3 DNA reads as TGTGCCAGCAGTTACTTCGACGGGGGCACCGGGGAGCTGTTTTTT. Its translation: CASSYFDGGTGELFF.

The rearrangement joins TRBV5-1 to TRBJ2-7, with TRBD1 matching 7 bases. CDR3 size: 16 residues. Trimming took 4 bases from V and 2 from J; bases not matched to a gene: 12. The germline V gene has CDR1 SGHRS and CDR2 YFSETQ. DNA of the CDR3: TGCGCCAGCAGCGAATACAGGGGTGATGCTCCCTACGAGCAGTACTTC. Translation: CASSEYRGDAPYEQYF.

The chain recombines TRBV4-2 with TRBJ2-1; 9 bases are shared with TRBD2. V shed 4 bases and J 4 bases; nucleotides not matched to a gene: 14. Germline values: CDR1 LGHNA, CDR2 YNFKEQ. The CDR3 sequence is 18 residues long. CDR3 in DNA: TGTGCCAGCAGCCCACCTCCCGGGCGGGAGGGACAATACAATGAGCAGTTCTTC. It specifies CASSPPPGREGQYNEQFF.

The J gene is TRBJ1-1, the V gene TRBV29-1; perhaps TRBD1 as D (6 bases). V shed 2 bases and J shed 0 bases, with 13 bases lying between them. CDR3 length: 15 residues. Germline assignment: CDR1 SQVTM and CDR2 ANQGSEA. CDR3 nucleotide sequence: TGCAGCGTTGAAATCAGACAGGTGTTGAACACTGAAGCTTTCTTT. This gives the protein CSVEIRQVLNTEAFF.

The DNA for the CDR3 is TGTGCCAGCAGTCCCTTAGACAGCTACTATGGCTACACCTTC. Translating it yields CASSPLDSYYGYTF. This sequence joins TRBV27 and TRBJ1-2; D might be TRBD1 (5 bases). V was cut by 5 bases and J by 3 bases, with 13 bases left in between. CDR3 length: 14 residues. Germline-derived CDR1 and CDR2 are MNHEY and SMNVEV (reference sequence).

Comments on this clone: The identical CDR3 is also encoded by other nucleotide sequences in the sample. The gene calls are TRBV9 and TRBJ2-7; no firm D call. Per the germline V gene, CDR1 is SGDLS and CDR2 is YYNGEE. The CDR3 is made up of 13 amino acids. V lost 0 bases and J 3 bases, leaving 7 bases between the germline ends. CDR3: CASSVGQHYEQYF. Here the CDR3 DNA reads TGTGCCAGCAGCGTAGGGCAACACTACGAGCAGTACTTC. The full variable domain, rest sourced from reference TRBV9 and TRBJ2-7, is DSGVTQTPKHLITATGQRVTLRCSPRSGDLSVYWYQQSLDQGLQFLIQYYNGEERAKGNILERFSAQQFPDLHSELNLSSLELGDSALYFCASSVGQHYEQYFGPGTRLTVT.

Note on this clone: This same CDR3 is encoded by further DNA sequences in the sample. The chain recombines TRBV5-1 with TRBJ2-7; 13 nucleotides align to TRBD2. The germline V gene encodes CDR1 SGHRS and CDR2 YFSETQ. The CDR3 sequence is 15 residues long. With V trimmed by 4 bases and J by 2 bases, 3 bases remained unmatched. This CDR3 is CASSVTSGRAYEQYF. Here the CDR3 DNA reads TGCGCCAGCAGCGTTACTAGCGGGAGGGCCTACGAGCAGTACTTC.

This rearrangement joins TRBV7-9 to TRBJ2-7, with TRBD1 matching 9 bases. Germline loops: CDR1 SEHNR, CDR2 FQNEAQ (reference sequence). Germline trimming cut 5 bases from V and 6 bases from J; bases unmatched to any gene: 17. The CDR3 is 17 residues long. CDR3 amino acids: CASSGDREATTLSEQYF. The CDR3 nucleotides read TGTGCCAGCAGCGGGGACAGGGAAGCGACTACACTGTCCGAGCAGTACTTC.

Notes on this clone: Distinct nucleotide sequences in the sample also encode this CDR3. The chain carries TRBV6-6 and TRBJ2-3, with TRBD1 matching over 10 bases. The germline gives CDR1 MNHNY, CDR2 SVGAGI (reference sequence). CDR3 length: 14 residues. V trimming: 4 bases; J trimming: 3 bases; junction bases outside the gene matches: 1. The CDR3 reads CASSWTGGTDTQYF. CDR3 sequence (DNA): TGTGCCAGCAGTTGGACAGGGGGAACAGATACGCAGTATTTT.

This sequence joins TRBV27 and TRBJ2-7; 7 bases line up with TRBD1. Germline V gene sequence: CDR1 MNHEY, CDR2 SMNVEV (reference sequence). CDR3 size: 15 residues. V shed 5 bases, J shed 7 bases, and the junction held 14 bases outside the gene matches. This chain's CDR3 is CASSTKHRGLGEQYF. The CDR3 region has the DNA TGTGCCAGCAGTACCAAACACAGGGGCCTCGGGGAGCAGTACTTC.

This rearrangement joins TRBV5-6 to TRBJ1-5; D remains ambiguous. V was trimmed by 4 bases and J by 2 bases, leaving 10 bases between them. The CDR3 contains 14 residues. Germline V gives CDR1 SGHDT, CDR2 YYEEEE. The CDR3: CASSLAVGNQPQHF. The CDR3 coding sequence is TGTGCCAGCAGCCTTGCGGTTGGCAATCAGCCCCAGCATTTT. Variable domain in full (rest from reference TRBV5-6 and TRBJ1-5): DAGVTQSPTHLIKTRGQQVTLRCSPKSGHDTVSWYQQALGQGPQFIFQYYEEEERQRGNFPDRFSGHQFPNYSSELNVNALLLGDSALYLCASSLAVGNQPQHFGDGTRLSIL.

The chain carries TRBV28 and TRBJ2-1; D might be TRBD2 (5 bases). Germline CDR1 reads MDHEN; CDR2 reads SYDVKM. Trimming shortened V by 5 bases and J by 4 bases, and 12 bases separated the two germline ends. CDR3 size: 14 residues. CDR3 sequence: CASSPWTGYNEQFF. Written as DNA, the CDR3 is TGTGCCAGCAGTCCATGGACGGGGTACAATGAGCAGTTCTTC.

The chain is built from TRBV9 and TRBJ2-7, with D unresolved. The CDR3 consists of 14 residues. Germline V gives CDR1 SGDLS, CDR2 YYNGEE. Deletions cut 3 bases from V and 0 bases from J, with 10 bases between. The DNA for the CDR3 is TGTGCCAGCAGCGCCTCCGGGCTCTCCTACGAGCAGTACTTC. This translates into CASSASGLSYEQYF.

This clone was seen a few times. The genes are TRBV10-3 and TRBJ1-5, with D possibly matching TRBD1 (5 bases). The germline CDR1 and CDR2 sequences are ENHRY and SYGVKD. V shed 6 bases and J shed 0 bases, with 6 bases lying between them. The length of the CDR3 is 13 residues. CDR3: CAIRQGSNQPQHF. CDR3 DNA: TGTGCCATCAGGCAGGGTAGCAATCAGCCCCAGCATTTT.

This chain uses TRBV9 with TRBJ2-7; perhaps D is TRBD1 or TRBD2 (5 bases each). V was cut by 3 bases and J by 5 bases, with 15 bases left in between. Looked up from germline, CDR1 is SGDLS and CDR2 is YYNGEE. The CDR3 extends over 14 amino acids. CDR3: CASSGGSPLNEQYF. CDR3 bases: TGTGCCAGCAGCGGGGGGTCTCCACTTAACGAGCAGTACTTC.

This clone was found once. The chain has TRBV6-5 and TRBJ2-7; D uncertain. The CDR3 totals 15 residues. Trimming cost V 4 bases and J 2 bases, with 15 bases left between them. Germline CDR1 is MNHEY and CDR2 is SVGAGI. The DNA for the CDR3 is TGTGCCAGCAGTTCCCGGGTGGGTGAAGCCTACGAGCAGTACTTC. Translation gives CASSSRVGEAYEQYF.